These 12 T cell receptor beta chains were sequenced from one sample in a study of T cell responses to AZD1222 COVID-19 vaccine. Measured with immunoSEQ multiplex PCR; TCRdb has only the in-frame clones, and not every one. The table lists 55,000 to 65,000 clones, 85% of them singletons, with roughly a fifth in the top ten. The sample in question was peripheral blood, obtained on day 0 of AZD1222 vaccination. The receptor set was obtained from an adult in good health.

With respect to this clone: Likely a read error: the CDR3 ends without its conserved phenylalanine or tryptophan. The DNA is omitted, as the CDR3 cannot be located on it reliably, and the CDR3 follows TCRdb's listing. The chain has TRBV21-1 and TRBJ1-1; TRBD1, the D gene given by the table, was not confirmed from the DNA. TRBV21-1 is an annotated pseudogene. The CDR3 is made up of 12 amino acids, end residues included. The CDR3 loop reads CASSKGAGVLLG.

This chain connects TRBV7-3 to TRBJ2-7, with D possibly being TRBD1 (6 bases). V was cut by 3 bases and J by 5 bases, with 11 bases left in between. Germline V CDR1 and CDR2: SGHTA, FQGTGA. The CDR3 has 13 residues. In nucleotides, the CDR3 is TGTGCCAGCAGCTTGACAGGAAACGACGAGCAGTACTTC. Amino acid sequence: CASSLTGNDEQYF.

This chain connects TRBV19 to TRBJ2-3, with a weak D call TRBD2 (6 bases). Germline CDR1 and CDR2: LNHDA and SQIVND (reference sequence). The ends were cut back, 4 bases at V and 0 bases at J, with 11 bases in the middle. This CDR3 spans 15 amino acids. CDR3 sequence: CASSRGGASTDTQYF. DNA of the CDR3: TGTGCCAGTAGTAGAGGAGGGGCCAGCACAGATACGCAGTATTTT. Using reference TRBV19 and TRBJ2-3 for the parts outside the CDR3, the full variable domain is DGGITQSPKYLFRKEGQNVTLSCEQNLNHDAMYWYRQDPGQGLRLIYYSQIVNDFQKGDIAEGYSVSREKKESFPLTVTSAQKNPTAFYLCASSRGGASTDTQYFGPGTRLTVL.

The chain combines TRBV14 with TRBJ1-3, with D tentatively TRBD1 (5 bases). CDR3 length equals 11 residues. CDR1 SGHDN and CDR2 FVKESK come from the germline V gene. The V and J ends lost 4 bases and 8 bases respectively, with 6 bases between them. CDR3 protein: CASSLGDTIYF. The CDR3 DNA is TGTGCCAGCAGCCTGGGGGACACCATATATTTT.

CDR3 nucleotide sequence: TGTGCCAGCAGCTTTGGGACAGGGGACCCTACGCAGTATTTT. This sequence encodes CASSFGTGDPTQYF. V and J are TRBV7-6 and TRBJ2-3, with 10 bases aligning to TRBD1. The germline CDR1 and CDR2 sequences are SGHVS and FNYEAQ. This CDR3 has 14 amino acids. The V gene end was trimmed by 3 bases and the J gene end by 8 bases; junction bases not matched to a gene: 5.

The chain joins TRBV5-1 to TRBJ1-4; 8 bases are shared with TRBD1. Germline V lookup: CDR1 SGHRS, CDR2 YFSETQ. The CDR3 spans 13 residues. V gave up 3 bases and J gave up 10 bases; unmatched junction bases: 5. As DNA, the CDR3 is TGCGCCAGCAGCTCGACAGGGGAGAGAAAACTGTTTTTT. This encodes CASSSTGERKLFF.

The CDR3 reads CASSLESEYTEAFF. CDR3 DNA: TGTGCCAGCAGCTTGGAATCAGAATACACTGAAGCTTTCTTT. The chain links TRBV5-4 to TRBJ1-1; no clear D. Germline assignment: CDR1 SGHNT and CDR2 YYREEE (reference sequence). The CDR3 is made up of 14 amino acids. The ends were cut back, 0 bases at V and 3 bases at J, with 9 bases in the middle.

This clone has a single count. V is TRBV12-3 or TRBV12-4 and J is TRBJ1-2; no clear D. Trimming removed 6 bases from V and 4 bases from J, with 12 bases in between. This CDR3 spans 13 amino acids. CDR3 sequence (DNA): TGTGCCAGCAGGGGAGACGGCCGCTATGGCTACACCTTC. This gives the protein CASRGDGRYGYTF.

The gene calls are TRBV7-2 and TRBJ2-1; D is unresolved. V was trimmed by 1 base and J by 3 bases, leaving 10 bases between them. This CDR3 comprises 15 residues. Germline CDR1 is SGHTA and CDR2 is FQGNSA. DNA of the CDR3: TGTGCCAGCAGCTTAGACAGAACCTTCTACAATGAGCAGTTCTTC. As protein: CASSLDRTFYNEQFF. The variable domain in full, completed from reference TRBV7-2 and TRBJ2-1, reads GAGVSQSPSNKVTEKGKDVELRCDPISGHTALYWYRQSLGQGLEFLIYFQGNSAPDKSGLPSDRFSAERTGGSVSTLTIQRTQQEDSAVYLCASSLDRTFYNEQFFGPGTRLTVL.

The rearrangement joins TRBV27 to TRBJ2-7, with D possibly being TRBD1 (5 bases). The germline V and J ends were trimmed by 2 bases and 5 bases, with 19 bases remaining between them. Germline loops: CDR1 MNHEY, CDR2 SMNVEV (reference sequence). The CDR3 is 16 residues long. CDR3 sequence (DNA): TGTGCCAGCAGTTTAAAGGGGCAGACTGGCCGGGACGAGCAGTACTTC. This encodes CASSLKGQTGRDEQYF.

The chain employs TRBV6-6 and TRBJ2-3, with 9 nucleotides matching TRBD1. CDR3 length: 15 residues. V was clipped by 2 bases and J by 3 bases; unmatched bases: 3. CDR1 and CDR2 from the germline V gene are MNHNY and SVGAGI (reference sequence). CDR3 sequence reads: CASSYNRGQTDTQYF. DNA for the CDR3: TGTGCCAGCAGTTACAACAGGGGGCAAACAGATACGCAGTATTTT.

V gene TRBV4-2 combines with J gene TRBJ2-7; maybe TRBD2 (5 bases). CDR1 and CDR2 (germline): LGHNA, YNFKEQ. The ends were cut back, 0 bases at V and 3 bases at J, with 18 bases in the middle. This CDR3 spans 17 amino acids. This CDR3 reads CASSQEVASVYNYEQYF. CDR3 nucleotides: TGTGCCAGCAGCCAAGAAGTAGCGTCAGTTTATAACTACGAGCAGTACTTC.